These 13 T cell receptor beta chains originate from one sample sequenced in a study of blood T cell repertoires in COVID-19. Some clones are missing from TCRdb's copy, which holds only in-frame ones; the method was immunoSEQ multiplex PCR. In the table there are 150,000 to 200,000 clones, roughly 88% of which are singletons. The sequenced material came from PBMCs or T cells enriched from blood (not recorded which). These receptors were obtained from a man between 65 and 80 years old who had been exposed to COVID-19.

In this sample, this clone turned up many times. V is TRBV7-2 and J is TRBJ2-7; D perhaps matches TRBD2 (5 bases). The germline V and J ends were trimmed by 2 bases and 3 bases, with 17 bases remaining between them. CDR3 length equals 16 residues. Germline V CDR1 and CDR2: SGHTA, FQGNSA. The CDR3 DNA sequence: TGTGCCAGCAGCTTATTTGACACGGGGATACACTACGAGCAGTACTTC. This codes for CASSLFDTGIHYEQYF.

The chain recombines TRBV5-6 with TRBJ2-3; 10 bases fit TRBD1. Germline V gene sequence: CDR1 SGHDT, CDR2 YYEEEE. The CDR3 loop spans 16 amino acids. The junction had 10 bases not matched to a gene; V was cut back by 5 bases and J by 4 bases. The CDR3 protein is CASSPLDRGPADTQYF. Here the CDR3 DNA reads TGTGCCAGCAGTCCCCTCGACAGGGGGCCCGCAGATACGCAGTATTTT. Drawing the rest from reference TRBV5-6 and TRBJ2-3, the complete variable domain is DAGVTQSPTHLIKTRGQQVTLRCSPKSGHDTVSWYQQALGQGPQFIFQYYEEEERQRGNFPDRFSGHQFPNYSSELNVNALLLGDSALYLCASSPLDRGPADTQYFGPGTRLTVL.

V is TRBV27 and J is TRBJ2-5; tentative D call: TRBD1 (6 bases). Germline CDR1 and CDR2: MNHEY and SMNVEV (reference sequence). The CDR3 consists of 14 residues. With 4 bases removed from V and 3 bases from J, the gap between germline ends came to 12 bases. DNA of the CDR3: TGTGCCAGCAGTTGGGGGCCCCATGAAGAGACCCAGTACTTC. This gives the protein CASSWGPHEETQYF.

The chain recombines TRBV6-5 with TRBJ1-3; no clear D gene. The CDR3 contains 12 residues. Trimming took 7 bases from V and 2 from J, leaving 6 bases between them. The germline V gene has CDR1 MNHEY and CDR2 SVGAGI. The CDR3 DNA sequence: TGTGCCAGCACAAATCCTGGAAACACCATATATTTT. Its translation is CASTNPGNTIYF.

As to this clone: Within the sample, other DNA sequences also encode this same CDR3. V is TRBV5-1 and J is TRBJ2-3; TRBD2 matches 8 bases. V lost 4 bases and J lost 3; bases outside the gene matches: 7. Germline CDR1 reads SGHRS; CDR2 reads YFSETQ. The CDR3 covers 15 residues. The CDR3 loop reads CASSLGAGATDTQYF. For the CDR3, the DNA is TGCGCCAGCAGCCTGGGAGCGGGAGCAACAGATACGCAGTATTTT.

The CDR3 loop reads CASSFSGMNTGELFF. Written as DNA, the CDR3 is TGTGCCAGCAGCTTTAGCGGGATGAACACCGGGGAGCTGTTTTTT. The rearrangement uses TRBV14 and TRBJ2-2; 8 bases fit TRBD2. Germline V gene sequence: CDR1 SGHDN, CDR2 FVKESK. The junction had 3 bases not matched to a gene; V was cut back by 5 bases and J by 1 base. The CDR3 is 15 residues long.

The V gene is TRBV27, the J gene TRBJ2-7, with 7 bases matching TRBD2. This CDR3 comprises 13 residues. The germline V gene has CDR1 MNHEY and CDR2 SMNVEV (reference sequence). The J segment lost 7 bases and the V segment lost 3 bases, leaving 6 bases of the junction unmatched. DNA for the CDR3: TGTGCCAGCAGTTTGGGAGGGGTCGATGAGCAGTACTTC. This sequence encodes CASSLGGVDEQYF.

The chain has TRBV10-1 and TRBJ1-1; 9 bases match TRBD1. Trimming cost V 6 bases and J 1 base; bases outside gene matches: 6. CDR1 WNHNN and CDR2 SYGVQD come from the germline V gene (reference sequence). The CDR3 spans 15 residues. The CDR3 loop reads CASSTGTGWNTEAFF. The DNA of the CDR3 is TGCGCCAGCAGCACCGGGACAGGGTGGAACACTGAAGCTTTCTTT.

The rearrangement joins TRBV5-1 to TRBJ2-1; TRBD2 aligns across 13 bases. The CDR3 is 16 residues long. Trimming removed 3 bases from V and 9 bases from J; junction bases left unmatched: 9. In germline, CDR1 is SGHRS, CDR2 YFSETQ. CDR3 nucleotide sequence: TGCGCCAGCAGCTCGAGGGGGACTAGCGGGATAGTTGAGCAGTTCTTC. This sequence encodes CASSSRGTSGIVEQFF.

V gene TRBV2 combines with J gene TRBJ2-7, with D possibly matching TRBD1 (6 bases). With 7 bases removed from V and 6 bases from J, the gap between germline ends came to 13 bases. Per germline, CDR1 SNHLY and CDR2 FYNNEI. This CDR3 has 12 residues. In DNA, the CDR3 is TGTGCCAGCAACTTACAGGGTAGCGAGCAGTACTTC. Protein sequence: CASNLQGSEQYF.

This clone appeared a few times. CDR3 coding DNA: TGTGCCAGCAGTTTACCAAGGTCAGCGCCCCTCTATAGCAATCAGCCCCAGCATTTT. Translation gives CASSLPRSAPLYSNQPQHF. The chain has TRBV28 and TRBJ1-5; D gene uncertain. The CDR3 is made up of 19 amino acids. Germline V gives CDR1 MDHEN, CDR2 SYDVKM. The V end was cut by 2 bases, the J end by 0 bases, with 20 bases between.

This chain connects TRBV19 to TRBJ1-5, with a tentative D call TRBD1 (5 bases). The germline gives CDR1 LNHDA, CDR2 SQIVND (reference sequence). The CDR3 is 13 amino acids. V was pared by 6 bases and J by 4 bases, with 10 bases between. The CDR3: CASRDNRNQPQHF. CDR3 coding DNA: TGTGCCAGTAGGGACAACAGGAATCAGCCCCAGCATTTT.

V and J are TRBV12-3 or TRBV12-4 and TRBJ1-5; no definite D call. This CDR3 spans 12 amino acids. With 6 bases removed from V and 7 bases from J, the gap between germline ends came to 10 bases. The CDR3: CASSQLTQPQHF. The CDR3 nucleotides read TGTGCCAGCAGCCAACTCACCCAGCCCCAGCATTTT.